Shown below are 22 T cell receptor beta chains from a single sample sequenced in a study of PD-1 blockade in classical Hodgkin lymphoma. Relapse was seen in all patients after autologous stem cell transplantation, and brentuximab vedotin exposure was variable. Libraries were prepared by immunoSEQ multiplex PCR; TCRdb keeps only in-frame clonotypes and omits some of them. This sample has tens of thousands of clones, with over 75% found just once. The sample in question was peripheral blood mononuclear cells (PBMCs), obtained at baseline. The receptors shown here come from a human donor with classical Hodgkin lymphoma.

This chain links TRBV7-9 with TRBJ2-3, with 10 bases lining up with TRBD2. Trimming at V came to 2 bases and at J to 0 bases, leaving 2 bases not matched to a gene. The germline V gene has CDR1 SEHNR and CDR2 FQNEAQ (reference sequence). There are 16 residues in the CDR3. In nucleotides, the CDR3 is TGTGCCAGCAGCTTAAAGCGGGGGGGTAGCACAGATACGCAGTATTTT. Its translation is CASSLKRGGSTDTQYF. The variable domain in full, with the rest retrieved from reference TRBV7-9 and TRBJ2-3, is DTGVSQNPRHKITKRGQNVTFRCDPISEHNRLYWYRQTLGQGPEFLTYFQNEAQLEKSRLLSDRFSAERPKGSFSTLEIQRTEQGDSAMYLCASSLKRGGSTDTQYFGPGTRLTVL.

The V call is TRBV6-5, the J call TRBJ2-3; D gene uncertain. Germline V lookup: CDR1 MNHEY, CDR2 SVGAGI. Trimming cost V 6 bases and J 6 bases, with 19 bases left between them. This CDR3 spans 15 amino acids. The CDR3 DNA sequence: TGTGCCAGCAGATCCCATCTCGAGGCTACCGATACGCAGTATTTT. Translation: CASRSHLEATDTQYF.

The chain recombines TRBV5-4 with TRBJ2-7; D is tentatively TRBD1 or TRBD2 (5 bases each). CDR3 size: 16 residues. Germline lookup yields CDR1 SGHNT and CDR2 YYREEE (reference sequence). V lost 2 bases and J lost 4, with 19 bases in between. This chain's CDR3 is CASSFDPGTAYYEQYF. As DNA, the CDR3 is TGTGCCAGCAGCTTCGATCCCGGGACCGCCTATTACGAGCAGTACTTC.

V and J are TRBV6-5 and TRBJ1-3; no definite D call. The CDR3 is made up of 14 amino acids. Trimming removed 6 bases from V and 4 bases from J, with 13 bases in between. CDR1 is MNHEY, CDR2 SVGAGI, per germline. CDR3 bases: TGTGCCAGCAGGGTTGGCAGTTCAGGAAACACCATATATTTT. This codes for CASRVGSSGNTIYF.

This clone showed up just once. This chain connects TRBV27 to TRBJ1-1, with D possibly matching TRBD1 (5 bases). This CDR3 region has 14 residues. CDR1 is MNHEY and CDR2 is SMNVEV in the germline V gene (reference sequence). Trimming shortened V by 8 bases and J by 5 bases, and 18 bases separated the two germline ends. The CDR3 DNA reads as TGTGCCAGCGCCTGGCTCGGGGGTGGAACTGAAGCTTTCTTT. Translating it yields CASAWLGGGTEAFF.

The chain carries TRBV30 and TRBJ1-3, with no clear D. The germline V and J ends were trimmed by 4 bases and 2 bases, with 9 bases remaining between them. The CDR3 has 13 amino acids. CDR1 is GTSNPN, CDR2 SVGIG, per germline (reference sequence). CDR3 coding DNA: TGTGCCTGGAAAGGAGATACTGGAAACACCATATATTTT. It translates to CAWKGDTGNTIYF.

This clone showed up just once. The chain links TRBV29-1 to TRBJ1-1, with unresolved D. The germline CDR1 and CDR2 sequences are SQVTM and ANQGSEA. Trimming stripped 6 bases from V and 2 bases from J, with 7 bases between. The CDR3 covers 11 residues. CDR3 bases: TGCAGCGTGAGGGCCAACACTGAAGCTTTCTTT. Translating it yields CSVRANTEAFF.

The chain employs TRBV29-1 and TRBJ1-2, with D unresolved. V shed 1 base and J shed 5 bases, with 23 bases lying between them. Germline V gene sequence: CDR1 SQVTM, CDR2 ANQGSEA. The CDR3 has 17 residues. The CDR3 region has the DNA TGCAGCGTTGAAGGTAGAGAACAGACCCCGGTGGGATATGGCTACACCTTC. Translating gives CSVEGREQTPVGYGYTF.

This clone was observed a single time. The chain carries TRBV19 and TRBJ2-5; D possibly uses TRBD1 or TRBD2 (5 bases each). This CDR3 is built from 14 residues. V lost 4 bases to trimming and J lost 3 bases, with 12 bases between them. Looked up from germline, CDR1 is LNHDA and CDR2 is SQIVND (reference sequence). CDR3 sequence: CASSTGTAKETQYF. The CDR3 DNA sequence: TGTGCCAGTAGTACCGGGACCGCGAAAGAGACCCAGTACTTC.

This clone is medium-sized by share. The chain has TRBV5-6 and TRBJ2-1; TRBD2 agrees at 8 bases. The CDR3 loop spans 19 amino acids. The V segment lost 3 bases and the J segment 2 bases; nucleotides outside the gene matches: 16. The germline gives CDR1 SGHDT, CDR2 YYEEEE. The CDR3, as DNA: TGTGCCAGCAGCTCTAGAGCTCCGGGACTAGTATCCGCCTACAATGAGCAGTTCTTC. This encodes CASSSRAPGLVSAYNEQFF.

The chain joins TRBV19 to TRBJ2-2; D call uncertain. The CDR3 runs 12 residues. Germline V gene data show CDR1 as LNHDA and CDR2 as SQIVND (reference sequence). The germline V and J ends were trimmed by 11 bases and 5 bases, with 12 bases remaining between them. Here the CDR3 reads CAGEKETGELFF. The CDR3 DNA is TGTGCCGGCGAGAAGGAGACCGGGGAGCTGTTTTTT.

This rearrangement joins TRBV5-1 to TRBJ2-5; D is unresolved. The CDR3 spans 13 residues. CDR1 and CDR2 from the germline V gene are SGHRS and YFSETQ. Trimming stripped 0 bases from V and 7 bases from J, with 10 bases between. The CDR3 DNA reads as TGCGCCAGCAGCTTGGCCCTCGACGGGACCCAGTACTTC. Translation gives CASSLALDGTQYF.

This chain joins TRBV29-1 and TRBJ1-1; 9 positions agree with TRBD1. With 5 bases clipped from V and 1 base from J, the junction kept 17 bases outside the gene matches. The CDR3 is made up of 18 amino acids. CDR1 is SQVTM and CDR2 is ANQGSEA in the germline V gene. CDR3 residues: CSVRPGQGGSIRNTEAFF. CDR3 bases: TGCAGCGTTAGACCGGGACAGGGAGGTAGTATTAGGAACACTGAAGCTTTCTTT.

This chain connects TRBV7-9 to TRBJ1-2; the D is unclear. The CDR3 covers 15 residues. Germline CDR1 is SEHNR and CDR2 is FQNEAQ (reference sequence). V was pared by 2 bases and J by 2 bases, with 12 bases between. Written as DNA, the CDR3 is TGTGCCAGCAGCTTAAGTCGGACGAAGAACTATGGCTACACCTTC. It yields the protein CASSLSRTKNYGYTF.

The chain couples TRBV7-2 to TRBJ1-2, with D maybe TRBD1 (5 bases). With 4 bases removed from V and 4 bases from J, the gap between germline ends came to 19 bases. Looked up from germline, CDR1 is SGHTA and CDR2 is FQGNSA. The CDR3 totals 16 residues. CDR3 in DNA: TGTGCCAGCAGCTCCGAGATAGCGGTGGGGGGCTATGGCTACACCTTC. Protein: CASSSEIAVGGYGYTF.

This chain uses TRBV6-5 with TRBJ2-7; a weak D match, TRBD2 (5 bases). V lost 2 bases to trimming and J lost 4 bases, with 15 bases between them. The length of the CDR3 is 15 residues. Germline values: CDR1 MNHEY, CDR2 SVGAGI. CDR3: CASSYAPGSGYEQYF. The CDR3 DNA reads TGTGCCAGCAGTTACGCACCGGGGTCGGGATACGAGCAGTACTTC.

The sample holds one count of this clone. The chain is built from TRBV5-1 and TRBJ2-3; no clear D gene. Germline V lookup: CDR1 SGHRS, CDR2 YFSETQ. With 1 base removed from V and 8 bases from J, the gap between germline ends came to 20 bases. The CDR3 extends over 16 amino acids. CDR3 bases: TGCGCCAGCAGCTTGTTGATCCCAGGACGGCTAGGTACGCAGTATTTT. Translating gives CASSLLIPGRLGTQYF.

This rearrangement joins TRBV9 to TRBJ1-1; 8 bases line up with TRBD1. The V gene end was trimmed by 4 bases and the J gene end by 6 bases; junction bases not matched to a gene: 5. The CDR3 sequence is 13 residues long. The germline CDR1 and CDR2 sequences are SGDLS and YYNGEE. The CDR3 is CASSPGTGAEAFF. The CDR3 coding sequence is TGTGCCAGCAGCCCTGGGACAGGCGCTGAAGCTTTCTTT.

This clone is judged medium-sized. The rearrangement uses TRBV5-1 and TRBJ1-2; D perhaps matches TRBD1 (5 bases). The CDR3 sequence is 17 residues long. Germline values: CDR1 SGHRS, CDR2 YFSETQ. Deletions cut 4 bases from V and 5 bases from J, with 24 bases between. The CDR3 is CASSASQEHDYNYGYTF. The CDR3 bases are TGCGCCAGCAGCGCGTCACAGGAGCACGACTATAATTATGGCTACACCTTC.

The CDR3 here is CASSRGSGGQETQYF. In nucleotides, the CDR3 is TGTGCCAGCAGCCGGGGATCTGGGGGACAAGAGACCCAGTACTTC. The chain employs TRBV11-2 and TRBJ2-5; the D gene could be TRBD1 or TRBD2 (5 bases each). Germline V CDR1 and CDR2: SGHAT, FQNNGV. V lost 5 bases, J lost 2 bases, and 15 bases lay in between. The CDR3 covers 15 residues.

The rearrangement joins TRBV5-1 to TRBJ1-1, with a weak D call TRBD1 (6 bases). Trimming left V 4 bases short and J 2 bases short, with 18 bases between. This CDR3 is built from 16 residues. The germline V gene encodes CDR1 SGHRS and CDR2 YFSETQ. CDR3 protein: CASSTGHLKSNTEAFF. Here the CDR3 DNA reads TGCGCCAGCAGCACGGGACATCTCAAATCAAACACTGAAGCTTTCTTT.

This chain links TRBV7-9 with TRBJ2-7, with 10 bases matching TRBD1. Germline V gene data show CDR1 as SEHNR and CDR2 as FQNEAQ (reference sequence). Trimming at V came to 7 bases and at J to 3 bases, leaving 3 bases not matched to a gene. The CDR3 spans 13 residues. The CDR3 protein is CASTGTGVYEQYF. The DNA of the CDR3 is TGTGCCAGCACCGGGACAGGGGTCTACGAGCAGTACTTC.